Presented here are 26 T cell receptor beta chains from one specimen sequenced in a study of technical replicates of blood from a handful of donors. Using immunoSEQ multiplex PCR, the repertoire was profiled, and TCRdb retains in-frame clones only, with some absent. The data contain around 70,000 clones, 93% of them singletons. The sequenced material came from T cells isolated from PBMCs. The receptor set was obtained from a human donor in good health.

This clone was recorded once. One junction end disagrees with the germline gene, perhaps due to a read error. The chain carries TRBV7-7 and TRBJ2-2; 9 bases are shared with TRBD1. The CDR3 length is 17 residues. Looked up from germline, CDR1 is SSHAT and CDR2 is FNYEAQ (reference sequence). For the CDR3, the DNA is TGTGCTAGCAGCTTTTCTCCGGGACAGGGCAACACCGGGGAGCTGTTTTTT. Amino acids: CASSFSPGQGNTGELFF.

The V gene is TRBV5-6, the J gene TRBJ2-1; D gene ambiguous. CDR3 length equals 13 residues. Germline CDR1 reads SGHDT; CDR2 reads YYEEEE. Trimming shortened V by 3 bases and J by 4 bases, and 8 bases separated the two germline ends. CDR3 bases: TGTGCCAGCAGCTCTCCGGGTTACAATGAGCAGTTCTTC. Translated, it gives CASSSPGYNEQFF.

The chain uses TRBV7-9 and TRBJ2-5; 12 bases are a match to TRBD1. The CDR3 length is 16 residues. V shed 2 bases and J 5 bases; nucleotides not matched to a gene: 6. Germline V gene data show CDR1 as SEHNR and CDR2 as FQNEAQ (reference sequence). This CDR3 is CASSLTGDRGHETQYF. The CDR3 DNA reads TGTGCCAGCAGCTTAACGGGGGACAGGGGGCACGAGACCCAGTACTTC.

The chain recombines TRBV29-1 with TRBJ1-2, with 9 bases that match TRBD1. V shed 7 bases and J 0 bases; nucleotides not matched to a gene: 12. The length of the CDR3 is 16 residues. CDR1 is SQVTM, CDR2 ANQGSEA, per germline. The DNA for the CDR3 is TGCAGCGACCTAACAGGGGGCGTGGGCACTAACTATGGCTACACCTTC. It is translated as CSDLTGGVGTNYGYTF.

The rearrangement links TRBV15 to TRBJ1-4; D is unclear. Germline V CDR1 and CDR2: LNHNV, YYDKDF (reference sequence). V was shortened by 1 base and J by 5 bases, with 5 bases between the two germline ends. The CDR3 has 13 residues. The DNA for the CDR3 is TGTGCCACCAGCAGAGCCACAAATGAAAAACTGTTTTTT. Translated, it gives CATSRATNEKLFF.

This chain links TRBV7-9 with TRBJ2-1; D unresolved. The CDR3 spans 14 residues. V was trimmed by 3 bases and J by 12 bases, leaving 18 bases between them. Per germline, CDR1 SEHNR and CDR2 FQNEAQ (reference sequence). The chain's CDR3 is CASSLSADPTGQFF. The CDR3 nucleotides are TGTGCCAGCAGCTTGTCAGCCGACCCCACGGGGCAGTTCTTC.

This clone was recorded once. CDR3 loop: CASSFRGTLNTEAFF. Here the CDR3 DNA reads TGCGCCAGCAGCTTCAGGGGGACACTAAACACTGAAGCTTTCTTT. The chain joins TRBV5-1 to TRBJ1-1; 7 bases fit TRBD1. The CDR3 runs 15 residues. Germline lookup yields CDR1 SGHRS and CDR2 YFSETQ. V gave up 2 bases and J gave up 2 bases; unmatched junction bases: 6.

CDR3 sequence reads: CASWDYSYEQYF. Written as DNA, the CDR3 is TGTGCCAGCTGGGACTACTCCTACGAGCAGTACTTC. The J gene is TRBJ2-7, the V gene TRBV7-8; 7 bases map to TRBD2. V lost 8 bases and J lost 0; bases outside the gene matches: 1. This CDR3 contains 12 residues. Per the germline V gene, CDR1 is SGHVS and CDR2 is FQNEAQ.

A few counts support this clone. V is TRBV28 and J is TRBJ2-4, with no clear D. The length of the CDR3 is 15 residues. V was cut by 7 bases and J by 4 bases, with 17 bases left in between. From germline, CDR1 is MDHEN and CDR2 SYDVKM. DNA for the CDR3: TGTGCCAGCACCCAGGCCCAACAGATAAAAAACATTCAGTACTTC. Residues: CASTQAQQIKNIQYF.

This rearrangement joins TRBV9 to TRBJ1-3; the D gene is possibly TRBD1 (5 bases). This CDR3 has 11 residues. With 7 bases removed from V and 11 bases from J, the gap between germline ends came to 13 bases. The germline CDR1 and CDR2 sequences are SGDLS and YYNGEE. The DNA of the CDR3 is TGTGCCAGCCGATCCGGGACTGCCATATATTTT. It specifies CASRSGTAIYF. The variable domain in full, completed from reference TRBV9 and TRBJ1-3, reads DSGVTQTPKHLITATGQRVTLRCSPRSGDLSVYWYQQSLDQGLQFLIQYYNGEERAKGNILERFSAQQFPDLHSELNLSSLELGDSALYFCASRSGTAIYFGEGSWLTVV.

This clone was observed once. The gene calls are TRBV19 and TRBJ1-5; D is ambiguous. Germline V CDR1 and CDR2: LNHDA, SQIVND (reference sequence). The length of the CDR3 is 13 residues. V lost 5 bases and J lost 0, with 5 bases in between. Here the CDR3 reads CASSLRSNQPQHF. The CDR3 bases are TGTGCCAGTAGTTTGCGTAGCAATCAGCCCCAGCATTTT.

The chain recombines TRBV4-1 with TRBJ1-1; the D gene is possibly TRBD1 (6 bases). CDR1 is MGHRA and CDR2 is YSYEKL in the germline V gene. The CDR3 length is 18 residues. With 0 bases removed from V and 0 bases from J, the gap between germline ends came to 17 bases. This CDR3 is CASSQDKVTGNVNTEAFF. The CDR3 DNA reads as TGCGCCAGCAGCCAAGATAAGGTAACAGGGAACGTGAACACTGAAGCTTTCTTT.

The J gene is TRBJ2-5, the V gene TRBV5-1; possibly TRBD1 for D (5 bases). CDR1 and CDR2 from the germline V gene are SGHRS and YFSETQ. V was trimmed by 4 bases and J by 0 bases, leaving 7 bases between them. The CDR3 runs to 13 residues. DNA of the CDR3: TGCGCCAGCAGCGTGACAGACCAAGAGACCCAGTACTTC. Protein product: CASSVTDQETQYF.

The chain joins TRBV25-1 to TRBJ1-1, with D possibly TRBD1 on 5 matching bases. Germline CDR1 reads MGHDK; CDR2 reads SYGVNS. V gave up 3 bases and J gave up 0 bases, with 11 bases separating them. The CDR3 runs to 15 residues. The CDR3 DNA reads as TGTGCCAGCAGTGAGTGGGGCAGCATGAACACTGAAGCTTTCTTT. It encodes CASSEWGSMNTEAFF.

This sequence joins TRBV10-3 and TRBJ1-2; a weak D match, TRBD1 (5 bases). CDR3 size: 13 residues. The V end was cut by 8 bases, the J end by 6 bases, with 16 bases between. CDR1 and CDR2 from the germline V gene are ENHRY and SYGVKD. The CDR3 region is CAIASTGVNGYTF. CDR3 nucleotide sequence: TGTGCCATCGCCTCCACAGGAGTCAATGGCTACACCTTC.

The chain employs TRBV29-1 and TRBJ2-4, with D perhaps TRBD1 (5 bases). Germline loops: CDR1 SQVTM, CDR2 ANQGSEA. The length of the CDR3 is 14 residues. Trimming shortened V by 3 bases and J by 4 bases, and 13 bases separated the two germline ends. Here the CDR3 DNA reads TGCAGCGTTGAGCCGCCAGGGCTAAAAAACATTCAGTACTTC. It translates to CSVEPPGLKNIQYF.

The chain joins TRBV19 to TRBJ2-7; 10 bases agree with TRBD1. Trimming removed 1 base from V and 3 bases from J; junction bases left unmatched: 3. The CDR3 length is 15 residues. The V gene's germline CDR1 is LNHDA and CDR2 SQIVND (reference sequence). CDR3: CASSIGGQGVYEQYF. The CDR3 bases are TGTGCCAGTAGTATAGGAGGACAGGGGGTCTACGAGCAGTACTTC.

This chain joins TRBV28 and TRBJ1-5, with D tentatively TRBD1 (6 bases). There are 14 residues in the CDR3. Germline V CDR1 and CDR2: MDHEN, SYDVKM. With 2 bases removed from V and 6 bases from J, the gap between germline ends came to 11 bases. CDR3 residues: CASSLPQGSQPQHF. CDR3 sequence (DNA): TGTGCCAGCAGTTTACCACAGGGTTCTCAGCCCCAGCATTTT.

V and J are TRBV7-6 and TRBJ2-2; the match to TRBD2 covers 7 bases. The CDR3 is made up of 15 amino acids. With V trimmed by 2 bases and J by 6 bases, 6 bases remained unmatched. Germline CDR1 SGHVS, CDR2 FNYEAQ. The CDR3 loop reads CASSLRGERSGELFF. The CDR3 DNA reads TGTGCCAGCAGCTTACGGGGGGAAAGATCCGGGGAGCTGTTTTTT.

The chain recombines TRBV7-6 with TRBJ2-5; D not resolved. The CDR3 has 12 amino acids. Trimming pared 1 base from V and 5 bases from J, leaving 5 bases between. Germline V gene data show CDR1 as SGHVS and CDR2 as FNYEAQ. DNA of the CDR3: TGTGCCAGCAGCTTAGAGGAGGAGACCCAGTACTTC. Protein sequence: CASSLEEETQYF.

CDR3 loop: CASSSYRGAEQYF. In nucleotides, the CDR3 is TGCGCCAGCAGCTCTTACAGGGGGGCCGAGCAGTACTTC. V gene TRBV5-1 combines with J gene TRBJ2-7; TRBD1 matches at 8 bases. The V gene end was trimmed by 3 bases and the J gene end by 6 bases; junction bases not matched to a gene: 5. Per the germline V gene, CDR1 is SGHRS and CDR2 is YFSETQ. The CDR3 loop spans 13 amino acids.

The chain uses TRBV6-1 and TRBJ2-1; 8 bases line up with TRBD2. Germline V gene data show CDR1 as MNHNS and CDR2 as SASEGT. The V and J ends lost 1 base and 3 bases, in that order; junction bases with no gene match: 2. The CDR3 loop spans 15 amino acids. CDR3 sequence: CASSEGGTSYNEQFF. In nucleotides, the CDR3 is TGTGCCAGCAGTGAAGGGGGGACTAGCTACAATGAGCAGTTCTTC.

The chain uses TRBV4-1 and TRBJ2-7, with a weak D call TRBD1 (6 bases). Deletions cut 0 bases from V and 1 base from J, with 13 bases between. CDR1 and CDR2 from the germline V gene are MGHRA and YSYEKL. The CDR3 contains 16 residues. The CDR3 loop is CASSQEWDTGSYEQYF. CDR3 DNA: TGCGCCAGCAGCCAAGAGTGGGACACAGGATCCTACGAGCAGTACTTC.

This clone was seen once. V usage is TRBV5-1 and J usage is TRBJ2-5; 8 nucleotides match TRBD2. The CDR3 has 14 residues. V shed 2 bases, J shed 1 base, and the junction held 1 base outside the gene matches. The germline gives CDR1 SGHRS, CDR2 YFSETQ. In DNA form, the CDR3 reads TGCGCCAGCAGCTTAAGCGGGGGCCAAGAGACCCAGTACTTC. The encoded protein is CASSLSGGQETQYF.

This clone has only one observation. J is TRBJ2-7 and V is TRBV7-9, with 7 positions matching TRBD2. This CDR3 comprises 16 residues. Germline V lookup: CDR1 SEHNR, CDR2 FQNEAQ (reference sequence). Trimming cost V 0 bases and J 0 bases; bases outside gene matches: 5. This CDR3 is CASSLARGGTSYEQYF. Written as DNA, the CDR3 is TGTGCCAGCAGCTTAGCGCGCGGGGGAACCTCCTACGAGCAGTACTTC.

J is TRBJ2-3 and V is TRBV10-1; D gene uncertain. CDR3 length: 15 residues. Per the germline V gene, CDR1 is WNHNN and CDR2 is SYGVQD (reference sequence). V lost 2 bases and J 0 bases, leaving 9 bases between the germline ends. The CDR3 loop reads CASSEPGSSTDTQYF. The CDR3 DNA is TGCGCCAGCAGTGAGCCCGGTTCTAGCACAGATACGCAGTATTTT.